The 32 T cell receptor beta chains listed next were all sequenced from one sample in a study of cytomegalovirus exposure and HLA in healthy donors. The PCR made use of 60 Vbeta and 13 Jbeta primers. Profiling relied on immunoSEQ multiplex PCR, and the TCRdb table lists in-frame clones only, not all of them. Here the sample spans 150,000 to 200,000 clones, roughly four fifths being singletons. Sequences were obtained from PBMCs. These receptors came from a woman aged 40 to 55 in good health and CMV-seronegative.

This clone was observed a single time. The rearrangement joins TRBV19 to TRBJ2-5, with 7 bases matching TRBD2. J lost 4 bases, V lost 9 bases, and 5 bases had no gene match. The CDR3 runs to 12 residues. Germline V gives CDR1 LNHDA, CDR2 SQIVND (reference sequence). The CDR3 sequence is CASGRRGETQYF. DNA for the CDR3: TGTGCCAGCGGGAGGAGAGGAGAGACCCAGTACTTC.

The V call is TRBV30, the J call TRBJ2-6, with 7 bases that match TRBD1. This CDR3 has 18 amino acids. Germline-derived CDR1 and CDR2 are GTSNPN and SVGIG (reference sequence). V lost 0 bases and J lost 0; bases outside the gene matches: 8. This chain's CDR3 is CAWSVRQGSFSGANVLTF. Here the CDR3 DNA reads TGTGCCTGGAGTGTGCGACAGGGATCCTTCTCTGGGGCCAACGTCCTGACTTTC.

The chain employs TRBV28 and TRBJ1-1, with 8 bases identical to TRBD1. The CDR3 runs 14 residues. The J segment lost 5 bases and the V segment lost 6 bases, leaving 8 bases of the junction unmatched. Germline CDR1 is MDHEN and CDR2 is SYDVKM. The CDR3 region is CASSTRGPRTEAFF. The CDR3 DNA reads TGTGCCAGCAGCACCAGGGGGCCGAGGACTGAAGCTTTCTTT.

The chain joins TRBV2 to TRBJ2-7, with 8 bases aligning to TRBD2. Germline values: CDR1 SNHLY, CDR2 FYNNEI. The CDR3 consists of 16 residues. Trimming removed 6 bases from V and 4 bases from J; junction bases left unmatched: 14. This CDR3 reads CASRQTVAGLQYEQYF. The CDR3 nucleotides are TGTGCCAGCAGGCAGACCGTAGCGGGATTACAGTACGAGCAGTACTTC.

The chain links TRBV6-5 to TRBJ2-5; 11 bases line up with TRBD2. V lost 2 bases and J lost 7; bases outside the gene matches: 0. CDR3 size: 13 residues. CDR1 is MNHEY and CDR2 is SVGAGI in the germline V gene. The CDR3 region is CASSYGTSGTQYF. The CDR3 coding sequence is TGTGCCAGCAGTTACGGGACTAGCGGGACCCAGTACTTC.

The rearrangement links TRBV7-2 to TRBJ1-1; TRBD1 matches at 8 bases. Looked up from germline, CDR1 is SGHTA and CDR2 is FQGNSA. There are 13 residues in the CDR3. J gave up 10 bases and V 1 base, and 5 bases lay outside the gene matches. CDR3 amino acids: CASSLELQGGAFF. The CDR3 coding sequence is TGTGCCAGCAGCTTAGAGTTACAGGGGGGAGCTTTCTTT.

The chain recombines TRBV6-5 with TRBJ1-4, with D possibly TRBD1 on 5 matching bases. Trimming pared 2 bases from V and 6 bases from J, leaving 13 bases between. The CDR3 has 15 amino acids. The V gene's germline CDR1 is MNHEY and CDR2 SVGAGI. CDR3 residues: CASSYTQGGDEKLFF. The CDR3 bases are TGTGCCAGCAGTTACACCCAGGGAGGGGATGAAAAACTGTTTTTT.

V is TRBV7-8 and J is TRBJ2-1; unclear D gene. Trimming shortened V by 0 bases and J by 4 bases, and 10 bases separated the two germline ends. Germline loops: CDR1 SGHVS, CDR2 FQNEAQ. The CDR3 consists of 15 residues. CDR3 coding DNA: TGTGCCAGCAGCTTAGCTGAAGACTTTTACAATGAGCAGTTCTTC. Amino acids: CASSLAEDFYNEQFF.

V usage is TRBV27 and J usage is TRBJ2-2; TRBD1 matches at 8 bases. The CDR3 has 17 residues. The J segment lost 4 bases and the V segment lost 5 bases, leaving 12 bases of the junction unmatched. The V gene's germline CDR1 is MNHEY and CDR2 SMNVEV (reference sequence). This CDR3 is CASSIPQGAQGTGELFF. The CDR3 region has the DNA TGTGCCAGCAGTATCCCTCAGGGGGCGCAGGGCACCGGGGAGCTGTTTTTT.

Comments on this clone: Other DNA sequences from this sample encode an identical CDR3 as well. CDR3 nucleotides: TGCAGCGTTGAAGGGGGAGACACTGAAGCTTTCTTT. Its translation is CSVEGGDTEAFF. This chain uses TRBV29-1 with TRBJ1-1, with D hard to call. CDR1 and CDR2 (germline): SQVTM, ANQGSEA. V was clipped by 1 base and J by 3 bases, with 6 bases between them. The CDR3 has 12 residues.

About this clone itself: A read error may account for a junction end that differs from germline. The rearrangement uses TRBV6-5 and TRBJ2-2; D may be TRBD2 (5 bases). The CDR3 runs 12 residues. Germline loops: CDR1 MNHEY, CDR2 SVGAGI. The CDR3 DNA reads as TGTGCCACCAGTAAGAGGGCCGGGGAGCTGTTTTTT. It translates to CATSKRAGELFF.

The genes are TRBV20-1 and TRBJ2-3; D gene uncertain. V was shortened by 4 bases and J by 5 bases, with 7 bases between the two germline ends. The CDR3 loop spans 11 amino acids. Germline V gene data show CDR1 as DFQATT and CDR2 as SNEGSKA (reference sequence). The CDR3 loop reads CSAMGRDTQYF. The CDR3, as DNA: TGCAGTGCTATGGGCCGAGATACGCAGTATTTT.

V usage is TRBV6-5 and J usage is TRBJ1-5; the D is unclear. This CDR3 has 13 amino acids. CDR1 MNHEY and CDR2 SVGAGI come from the germline V gene. V lost 2 bases and J 9 bases, leaving 11 bases between the germline ends. Here the CDR3 reads CASSYADNTPQHF. The CDR3 DNA reads as TGTGCCAGCAGTTACGCCGACAATACGCCCCAGCATTTT.

This clone was seen more than once but under ten times. The V gene is TRBV28, the J gene TRBJ1-1; D not certain. The CDR3 sequence is 15 residues long. V dropped 4 bases and J dropped 1 base, with 13 bases sitting between them. Looked up from germline, CDR1 is MDHEN and CDR2 is SYDVKM. CDR3 region: CASSSSAGGNTEAFF. DNA of the CDR3: TGTGCCAGCAGTTCCAGTGCCGGCGGGAACACTGAAGCTTTCTTT.

The CDR3 DNA reads TGCGCCAGCAGGCACGGAGGTGCAGATACGCAGTATTTT. It encodes CASRHGGADTQYF. The chain is built from TRBV5-1 and TRBJ2-3, with D perhaps matching TRBD2 (5 bases). Trimming stripped 5 bases from V and 4 bases from J, with 11 bases between. The CDR3 runs to 13 residues. Germline CDR1 is SGHRS and CDR2 is YFSETQ.

The chain joins TRBV30 to TRBJ2-5, with 11 bases aligning to TRBD2. Germline values: CDR1 GTSNPN, CDR2 SVGIG (reference sequence). CDR3 length: 17 amino acids. Germline trimming cut 0 bases from V and 1 base from J; bases unmatched to any gene: 7. In DNA, the CDR3 is TGTGCCTGGAGTGTATCCCGGACTAGCGGGCCCCAAGAGACCCAGTACTTC. Translating it yields CAWSVSRTSGPQETQYF.

The CDR3 DNA reads as TGTGCCAGCAGCCTAAGACAGGGGCCCCCCTACAATGAGCAGTTCTTC. Translation: CASSLRQGPPYNEQFF. This chain uses TRBV14 with TRBJ2-1; 8 positions agree with TRBD1. With 4 bases clipped from V and 2 bases from J, the junction kept 7 bases outside the gene matches. The CDR3 extends over 16 amino acids. CDR1 and CDR2 from the germline V gene are SGHDN and FVKESK.

V usage is TRBV18 and J usage is TRBJ1-2; the match to TRBD1 covers 8 bases. The germline V gene has CDR1 KGHSH and CDR2 LQKENI. After removal of 3 bases from V and 7 bases from J, the junction contained 10 bases not matched to a gene. This CDR3 is 15 amino acids long. The CDR3 loop reads CASSPDRVSMSGYTF. CDR3 DNA: TGTGCCAGCTCACCGGACAGGGTATCTATGAGTGGCTACACCTTC.

This clone was seen a single time. The chain joins TRBV28 to TRBJ2-7; D is undetermined. Germline V gene sequence: CDR1 MDHEN, CDR2 SYDVKM. V shed 4 bases and J shed 7 bases, with 11 bases lying between them. The CDR3 is made up of 12 amino acids. The CDR3 nucleotides are TGTGCCAGCAGTTCTGGGCCCGCAGAGCAGTACTTC. Protein product: CASSSGPAEQYF. Supplemented by reference TRBV28 and TRBJ2-7, the full variable domain reads DVKVTQSSRYLVKRTGEKVFLECVQDMDHENMFWYRQDPGLGLRLIYFSYDVKMKEKGDIPEGYSVSREKKERFSLILESASTNQTSMYLCASSSGPAEQYFGPGTRLTVT.

The gene calls are TRBV5-1 and TRBJ2-3; TRBD2 agrees at 14 bases. In germline, CDR1 is SGHRS, CDR2 YFSETQ. CDR3 size: 18 residues. Trimming cost V 0 bases and J 3 bases; bases outside gene matches: 6. The CDR3 spells CASSLGLAGGQGTDTQYF. Here the CDR3 DNA reads TGCGCCAGCAGCTTGGGACTAGCGGGAGGGCAGGGGACAGATACGCAGTATTTT.

The V call is TRBV19, the J call TRBJ1-5; 9 bases align to TRBD1. Trimming removed 5 bases from V and 7 bases from J; junction bases left unmatched: 3. CDR1 is LNHDA and CDR2 is SQIVND in the germline V gene (reference sequence). This CDR3 has 13 residues. CDR3 nucleotide sequence: TGTGCCAGTAGTCCGGGACAGGGCCAGCCCCAGCATTTT. Amino acid sequence: CASSPGQGQPQHF.

The genes are TRBV5-1 and TRBJ2-7; TRBD2 agrees at 14 bases. This CDR3 is built from 16 residues. Germline values: CDR1 SGHRS, CDR2 YFSETQ. V gave up 0 bases and J gave up 2 bases; unmatched junction bases: 1. CDR3 DNA: TGCGCCAGCAGCTTGGGGGGACTAGCGGGGGCCTACGAGCAGTACTTC. Translating it yields CASSLGGLAGAYEQYF.

V is TRBV30 and J is TRBJ1-1; D is ambiguous. From germline, CDR1 is GTSNPN and CDR2 SVGIG (reference sequence). Trimming took 2 bases from V and 1 from J, leaving 5 bases between them. The CDR3 consists of 12 residues. The DNA of the CDR3 is TGTGCCTGGAGTTATTCGAACACTGAAGCTTTCTTT. Protein product: CAWSYSNTEAFF.

This clone was observed a handful of times. The chain is built from TRBV5-1 and TRBJ2-5, with 12 nucleotides matching TRBD2. The germline V gene has CDR1 SGHRS and CDR2 YFSETQ. The CDR3 extends over 16 amino acids. The junction had 6 bases not matched to a gene; V was cut back by 5 bases and J by 1 base. CDR3 DNA: TGCGCCAGCAGTTCCGGGACTAGCGGGTTCCAAGAGACCCAGTACTTC. It yields the protein CASSSGTSGFQETQYF.

The sample holds a few counts of this clone. The V gene is TRBV19, the J gene TRBJ2-5; TRBD1 agrees at 7 bases. CDR1 is LNHDA, CDR2 SQIVND, per germline (reference sequence). CDR3 length equals 15 residues. V was clipped by 4 bases and J by 2 bases; unmatched bases: 7. The DNA of the CDR3 is TGTGCCAGTAGTAGGGACAGTGGGCGTCAAGAGACCCAGTACTTC. Translated: CASSRDSGRQETQYF. Supplemented by reference TRBV19 and TRBJ2-5, the full variable domain reads DGGITQSPKYLFRKEGQNVTLSCEQNLNHDAMYWYRQDPGQGLRLIYYSQIVNDFQKGDIAEGYSVSREKKESFPLTVTSAQKNPTAFYLCASSRDSGRQETQYFGPGTRLLVL.

This chain links TRBV29-1 with TRBJ2-2, with unresolved D. This CDR3 spans 15 amino acids. The V gene's germline CDR1 is SQVTM and CDR2 ANQGSEA. Deletions cut 5 bases from V and 0 bases from J, with 13 bases between. The CDR3 DNA reads as TGCAGCGTTTCCCCAGTGTCAGCGAACACCGGGGAGCTGTTTTTT. Its protein product is CSVSPVSANTGELFF.

The chain combines TRBV5-6 with TRBJ2-1; TRBD1 matches at 8 bases. The CDR3 sequence is 15 residues long. From germline, CDR1 is SGHDT and CDR2 YYEEEE. J gave up 5 bases and V 5 bases, and 9 bases lay outside the gene matches. CDR3 sequence: CASSFRRTGHNEQFF. The CDR3 nucleotides are TGTGCCAGCAGTTTCCGACGGACAGGGCACAATGAGCAGTTCTTC.

The gene calls are TRBV7-9 and TRBJ2-3, with 10 bases matching TRBD2. The CDR3 runs to 15 residues. The germline CDR1 and CDR2 sequences are SEHNR and FQNEAQ (reference sequence). Trimming cost V 5 bases and J 0 bases; bases outside gene matches: 2. CDR3 DNA: TGTGCCAGCAGCCTGACTAGCGGGAGCACAGATACGCAGTATTTT. This encodes CASSLTSGSTDTQYF.

The chain recombines TRBV30 with TRBJ1-4; TRBD1 aligns across 9 bases. Germline CDR1 is GTSNPN and CDR2 is SVGIG (reference sequence). With V trimmed by 1 base and J by 8 bases, 5 bases remained unmatched. This CDR3 comprises 14 residues. The CDR3 DNA sequence: TGTGCCTGGAGTGGGGACAGGGCGGCGGAAAAACTGTTTTTT. Translating it yields CAWSGDRAAEKLFF.

The genes are TRBV6-1 and TRBJ1-5; TRBD1 matches 8 bases. This CDR3 is built from 14 residues. The ends lost 3 bases at V and 5 bases at J; junction bases unmatched: 3. Germline CDR1 MNHNS, CDR2 SASEGT. DNA of the CDR3: TGTGCCAGCAGTGATATGACAGGGGATCAGCCCCAGCATTTT. Its protein is CASSDMTGDQPQHF.

With regard to this clone: Other nucleotide sequences in the sample specify the same CDR3. CDR3 nucleotide sequence: TGTGCCAGCAGCGTAGAAGGGCTAGCAAGAGATACGCAGTATTTT. Residues: CASSVEGLARDTQYF. V and J are TRBV9 and TRBJ2-3, with D possibly being TRBD2 (5 bases). V lost 0 bases and J 5 bases, leaving 13 bases between the germline ends. CDR3 length: 15 amino acids. Per germline, CDR1 SGDLS and CDR2 YYNGEE. The full variable domain, completed using reference TRBV9 and TRBJ2-3, is DSGVTQTPKHLITATGQRVTLRCSPRSGDLSVYWYQQSLDQGLQFLIQYYNGEERAKGNILERFSAQQFPDLHSELNLSSLELGDSALYFCASSVEGLARDTQYFGPGTRLTVL.

The chain carries TRBV6-5 and TRBJ1-4; 7 bases are shared with TRBD1. In germline, CDR1 is MNHEY, CDR2 SVGAGI. There are 14 residues in the CDR3. V trimming: 6 bases; J trimming: 7 bases; junction bases outside the gene matches: 8. CDR3 amino acids: CASRGQPWSEKLFF. The CDR3 DNA sequence: TGTGCCAGCAGGGGACAGCCCTGGTCTGAAAAACTGTTTTTT.